The subject of this entry is one T cell receptor (beta chain). What it binds is unknown. The data belong to a study of blood T cells in healthy people across ages. CDR1 and CDR2 from the germline V gene are DFQATT and SNEGSKA (reference sequence). V shed 6 bases and J 1 base; nucleotides not matched to a gene: 10. The CDR3 sequence is 15 residues long. Study-level findings and limits: Per million T cells, TCR beta diversity dropped roughly linearly as age increased. It was not known whether donors were CMV positive (a possible confounder of expanded clonotype changes).

A second PCR, run for roughly 7 to 11 cycles, used a sample-barcoded 5' primer plus a J-beta primer mix. The template-switch adaptor was a 5' adaptor with 12 random nucleotides. It tagged each cDNA molecule. MiXCR, run by TCRdb on the 5' RACE reads, gives a single entry per CDR3 protein. The repertoire includes 920,000 or so distinct CDR3 sequences, under 45% of them detected once, and under 20% sits in the top ten. The origin of this receptor is a woman aged 55 to 70 in good health. The material sequenced was blood. This chain connects TRBV20-1 to TRBJ1-1, with 8 bases lining up with TRBD1. In nucleotides, the CDR3 is TGCAGTGCCAGATGGGCAGGGGGCTCGAACACTGAAGCTTTCTTT. Protein: CSARWAGGSNTEAFF.